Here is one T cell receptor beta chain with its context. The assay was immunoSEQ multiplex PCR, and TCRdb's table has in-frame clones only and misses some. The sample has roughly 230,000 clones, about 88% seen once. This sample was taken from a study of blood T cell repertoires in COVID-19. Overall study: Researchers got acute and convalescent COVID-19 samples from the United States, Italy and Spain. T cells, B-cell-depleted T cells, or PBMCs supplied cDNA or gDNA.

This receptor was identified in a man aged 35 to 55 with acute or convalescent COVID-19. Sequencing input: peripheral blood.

DNA for the CDR3: TGTGCCAGCAGCACGATAGCGGGTTACAATGAGCAGTTCTTC. Protein product: CASSTIAGYNEQFF. V and J are TRBV21-1 and TRBJ2-1; TRBD2, the table's D call, lacks a check against the DNA. TRBV21-1 is shown as a pseudogene. This CDR3 has 14 amino acids.